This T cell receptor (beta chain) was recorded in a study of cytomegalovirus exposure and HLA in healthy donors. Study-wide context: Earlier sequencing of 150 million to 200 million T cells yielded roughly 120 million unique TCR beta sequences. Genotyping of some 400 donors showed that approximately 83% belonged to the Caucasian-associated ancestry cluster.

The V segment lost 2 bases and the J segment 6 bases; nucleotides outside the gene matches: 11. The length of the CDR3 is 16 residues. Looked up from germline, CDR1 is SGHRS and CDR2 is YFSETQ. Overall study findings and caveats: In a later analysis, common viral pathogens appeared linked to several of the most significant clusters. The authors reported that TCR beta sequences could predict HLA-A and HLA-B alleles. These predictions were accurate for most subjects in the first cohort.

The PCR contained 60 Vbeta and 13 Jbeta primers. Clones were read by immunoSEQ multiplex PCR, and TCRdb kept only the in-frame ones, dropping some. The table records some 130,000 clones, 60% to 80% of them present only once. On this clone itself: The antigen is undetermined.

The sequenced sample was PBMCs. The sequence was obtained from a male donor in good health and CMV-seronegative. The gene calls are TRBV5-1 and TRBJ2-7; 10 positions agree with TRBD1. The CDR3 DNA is TGCGCCAGCAGCTTCCATTCCGGGACAGGGGTCGGCGAGCAGTACTTC. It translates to CASSFHSGTGVGEQYF.